This T cell receptor beta chain was sequenced during a study of identical twins. From the 5' RACE reads, TCRdb called clonotypes with MiXCR, one entry per CDR3 protein. The sample lists about 280,000 distinct CDR3 sequences; approximately 8% were seen once. Germline V gives CDR1 SGHTA, CDR2 FQGNSA. This CDR3 contains 13 residues. V was pared by 4 bases and J by 4 bases, with 5 bases between. The sample holds a few counts of this clonotype. These data also formed part of another study, on yellow fever vaccine responses in identical twins.

The chain links TRBV7-2 to TRBJ2-6, with D unclear. This receptor was taken from a woman aged 18 to 35 in good health. Source material: memory (CD45RO+) T cells sorted from blood. The CDR3 DNA follows: TGTGCCAGCAGCTCGGCCGGGGCCAACGTCCTGACTTTC. Translating gives CASSSAGANVLTF.